This T cell receptor beta chain was recorded in a study of preoperative IRX-2 immunotherapy in early breast cancer. As for treatment: preoperative locoregional IRX-2 cytokine immunotherapy. Patients received preoperative, locoregional IRX-2 cytokine immunotherapy in a phase Ib study. This table comes from immunoSEQ multiplex PCR, and its TCRdb copy is limited to in-frame clones, with some not included. This sample yields around 25,000 clones, of which roughly four fifths are seen a single time; 5.5% to 8% belongs to the top ten. The sequencing used lymph node tissue, collected after IRX-2 immunotherapy. The receptor's source is a human donor with breast cancer.

The CDR3, as DNA: TGTGCCTGGAGTCCACGGACTAGCGGGAGTTGGACAGATACGCAGTATTTT. Its protein product is CAWSPRTSGSWTDTQYF. The V gene is TRBV30, the J gene TRBJ2-3; 13 nucleotides match TRBD2. This CDR3 comprises 17 residues. Germline CDR1 reads GTSNPN; CDR2 reads SVGIG (reference sequence). J was trimmed by 3 bases and V by 2 bases; bases with no gene match: 8.